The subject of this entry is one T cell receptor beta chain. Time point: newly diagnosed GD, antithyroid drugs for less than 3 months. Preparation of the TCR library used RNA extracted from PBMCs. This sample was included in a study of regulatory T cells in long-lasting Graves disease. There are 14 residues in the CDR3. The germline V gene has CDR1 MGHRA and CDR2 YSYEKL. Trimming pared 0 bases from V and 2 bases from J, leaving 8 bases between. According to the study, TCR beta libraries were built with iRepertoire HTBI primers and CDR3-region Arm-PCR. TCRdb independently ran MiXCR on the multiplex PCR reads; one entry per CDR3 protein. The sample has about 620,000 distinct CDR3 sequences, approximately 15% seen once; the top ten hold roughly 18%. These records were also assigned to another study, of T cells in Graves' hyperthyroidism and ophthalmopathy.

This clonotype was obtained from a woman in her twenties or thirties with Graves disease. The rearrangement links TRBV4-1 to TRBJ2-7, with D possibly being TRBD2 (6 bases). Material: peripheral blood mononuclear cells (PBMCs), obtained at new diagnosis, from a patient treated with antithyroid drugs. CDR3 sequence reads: CASSQDSGAYEQYF. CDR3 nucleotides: TGCGCCAGCAGCCAAGATTCGGGAGCCTACGAGCAGTACTTC.